Listed here are 27 T cell receptor beta chains from one sample, sequenced in a study of T cell responses to AZD1222 COVID-19 vaccine. Using immunoSEQ multiplex PCR, the repertoire was profiled, and TCRdb retains in-frame clones only, with some absent. In the table there are some 60,000 clones, approximately 82% of which are singletons. The sequencing used peripheral blood, collected on day 0 of AZD1222 vaccination. All receptors derive from an adult in good health.

The V and J genes are TRBV4-3 and TRBJ2-7; the D gene could be TRBD1 or TRBD2 (5 bases each). Trimming cost V 7 bases and J 3 bases, with 19 bases left between them. The CDR3 has 15 amino acids. The germline gives CDR1 LGHNA, CDR2 YSLEER. CDR3 sequence: CASTTRGPPGYEQYV. For the CDR3, the DNA is TGCGCCAGCACCACGAGGGGTCCCCCCGGCTACGAGCAGTACGTC.

This chain joins TRBV7-9 and TRBJ1-2; maybe TRBD1 (6 bases). Germline CDR1 and CDR2: SEHNR and FQNEAQ (reference sequence). This CDR3 comprises 15 residues. Trimming cost V 11 bases and J 1 base, with 20 bases left between them. The CDR3: CAPQKQGRGNYGYTF. The DNA of the CDR3 is TGTGCCCCACAAAAACAGGGCAGGGGTAACTATGGCTACACCTTC.

This sequence joins TRBV5-1 and TRBJ2-1, with D possibly being TRBD1 (5 bases). The CDR3 runs 12 residues. V was shortened by 7 bases and J by 7 bases, with 12 bases between the two germline ends. The V gene's germline CDR1 is SGHRS and CDR2 YFSETQ. The CDR3: CASFDRSNEQFF. As DNA, the CDR3 is TGCGCCAGCTTCGACAGATCGAATGAGCAGTTCTTC.

The rearrangement uses TRBV25-1 and TRBJ2-1; a possible D gene is TRBD2 (6 bases). The CDR3 is made up of 14 amino acids. Per the germline V gene, CDR1 is MGHDK and CDR2 is SYGVNS. V was pared by 10 bases and J by 8 bases, with 21 bases between. CDR3 sequence reads: CATTGRGPGDEQFF. CDR3 coding DNA: TGTGCCACTACGGGGCGGGGTCCCGGGGATGAGCAGTTCTTC.

This rearrangement joins TRBV7-2 to TRBJ1-1, with 8 bases that match TRBD1. V shed 2 bases, J shed 5 bases, and the junction held 1 base outside the gene matches. The CDR3 loop spans 13 amino acids. Germline lookup yields CDR1 SGHTA and CDR2 FQGNSA. The CDR3 loop is CASSLQGATEAFF. DNA of the CDR3: TGTGCCAGCAGCTTACAGGGGGCAACTGAAGCTTTCTTT.

This sequence joins TRBV14 and TRBJ2-3; D is unresolved. V gave up 5 bases and J gave up 2 bases, with 2 bases separating them. The V gene's germline CDR1 is SGHDN and CDR2 FVKESK. The CDR3 loop spans 11 amino acids. The CDR3 DNA reads TGTGCCAGCAGCATCACAGATACGCAGTATTTT. This codes for CASSITDTQYF.

This chain joins TRBV19 and TRBJ1-1; 9 bases align to TRBD1. Germline CDR1 reads LNHDA; CDR2 reads SQIVND (reference sequence). The CDR3 is 14 amino acids. Unmatched junction bases numbered 6, after V lost 3 bases and J lost 7 bases. The CDR3 loop is CASSIGQGTSEAFF. As DNA, the CDR3 is TGTGCCAGTAGTATCGGACAGGGGACAAGTGAAGCTTTCTTT.

This chain connects TRBV18 to TRBJ1-2, with TRBD1 identical over 9 bases. From germline, CDR1 is KGHSH and CDR2 LQKENI. Unmatched junction bases numbered 2, after V lost 3 bases and J lost 6 bases. The CDR3 contains 13 residues. CDR3 sequence (DNA): TGTGCCAGCTCACCGCGGACAGGGGATGGCTACACCTTC. Translation gives CASSPRTGDGYTF.

The chain links TRBV19 to TRBJ2-1; D unclear. Germline V gene lookup returns CDR1 LNHDA and CDR2 SQIVND (reference sequence). The length of the CDR3 is 17 residues. V lost 3 bases and J 0 bases, leaving 15 bases between the germline ends. The CDR3 here is CASSIEGPPSSYNEQFF. In DNA form, the CDR3 reads TGTGCCAGTAGTATCGAAGGACCCCCGAGCTCCTACAATGAGCAGTTCTTC.

As for this clone: The sample holds other DNA sequences that translate to the same CDR3. The chain is built from TRBV6-5 and TRBJ2-5; the D is unclear. This CDR3 spans 11 amino acids. V dropped 2 bases and J dropped 5 bases, with 3 bases sitting between them. CDR1 and CDR2 from the germline V gene are MNHEY and SVGAGI. CDR3 residues: CASSYGETQYF. The CDR3, as DNA: TGTGCCAGCAGTTACGGGGAGACCCAGTACTTC.

The chain carries TRBV7-9 and TRBJ1-6, with D uncertain. V was cut by 5 bases and J by 0 bases, with 14 bases left in between. This CDR3 has 17 amino acids. The germline gives CDR1 SEHNR, CDR2 FQNEAQ (reference sequence). The CDR3 bases are TGTGCCAGCAGCCCTCTTTTTCCGAGCTCCTATAATTCACCCCTCCACTTT. Its protein product is CASSPLFPSSYNSPLHF.

CDR3 bases: TGTGCCAGCAGCCCGGCGGTATCCTACAATGAGCAGTTCTTC. Amino acid sequence: CASSPAVSYNEQFF. J is TRBJ2-1 and V is TRBV6-2 or TRBV6-3, with D hard to call. The CDR3 is made up of 14 amino acids. CDR1 and CDR2 (germline): MNHEY, SVGEGT. Trimming removed 6 bases at V and 1 base at J, with 10 bases between.

The rearrangement joins TRBV5-1 to TRBJ2-2; no firm D call. This CDR3 is 14 amino acids long. With 0 bases removed from V and 7 bases from J, the gap between germline ends came to 10 bases. CDR1 and CDR2 from the germline V gene are SGHRS and YFSETQ. CDR3 nucleotides: TGCGCCAGCAGCTTGGTCACGTTGGACGGGGAGCTGTTTTTT. This codes for CASSLVTLDGELFF.

This chain connects TRBV5-1 to TRBJ1-2, with D perhaps matching TRBD1 (5 bases). Trimming stripped 5 bases from V and 3 bases from J, with 20 bases between. Germline assignment: CDR1 SGHRS and CDR2 YFSETQ. There are 16 residues in the CDR3. CDR3 nucleotides: TGCGCCAGCAGTCTAGACACAGGTTTGATTGACTATGGCTACACCTTC. Its translation: CASSLDTGLIDYGYTF.

The chain has TRBV20-1 and TRBJ2-3; D is possibly TRBD1 or TRBD2 (6 bases each). Trimming left V 3 bases short and J 4 bases short, with 11 bases between. Looked up from germline, CDR1 is DFQATT and CDR2 is SNEGSKA (reference sequence). The CDR3 is 13 amino acids. CDR3 DNA: TGCAGTGCTAGTGTGGAGGGGGCAGATACGCAGTATTTT. Amino acids: CSASVEGADTQYF.

The V and J genes are TRBV6-5 and TRBJ1-3, with TRBD1 matching 9 bases. This CDR3 region has 15 residues. Germline V CDR1 and CDR2: MNHEY, SVGAGI. With V trimmed by 6 bases and J by 2 bases, 5 bases remained unmatched. Written as DNA, the CDR3 is TGTGCCAGCAGCCTACAGGGGGCGCCTGGAAACACCATATATTTT. Its protein is CASSLQGAPGNTIYF.

This clone was seen once. V gene TRBV5-1 combines with J gene TRBJ2-3; 7 bases map to TRBD1. The CDR3 length is 17 residues. CDR1 and CDR2 (germline): SGHRS, YFSETQ. V was pared by 5 bases and J by 5 bases, with 17 bases of the junction left unmatched. The CDR3 DNA follows: TGCGCCAGCAGTCGTGGCCTCCTAAACAGGGGACGAGATACGCAGTATTTT. This translates into CASSRGLLNRGRDTQYF. Filled out from reference TRBV5-1 and TRBJ2-3, the complete variable domain reads KAGVTQTPRYLIKTRGQQVTLSCSPISGHRSVSWYQQTPGQGLQFLFEYFSETQRNKGNFPGRFSGRQFSNSRSEMNVSTLELGDSALYLCASSRGLLNRGRDTQYFGPGTRLTVL.

The chain has TRBV5-8 and TRBJ2-7; D gene unclear. In germline, CDR1 is SGHTS, CDR2 YDEGEE. The CDR3 length is 11 residues. Trimming cost V 0 bases and J 4 bases, with 2 bases left between them. The CDR3: CASSLVYEQYF. CDR3 sequence (DNA): TGTGCCAGCAGCTTGGTTTACGAGCAGTACTTC.

The V gene is TRBV5-6, the J gene TRBJ1-2, with TRBD1 identical over 8 bases. This CDR3 contains 16 residues. J was trimmed by 5 bases and V by 2 bases; bases with no gene match: 11. Germline assignment: CDR1 SGHDT and CDR2 YYEEEE. The CDR3 sequence is CASSLDPGQGGYGYTF. The DNA for the CDR3 is TGTGCCAGCAGCTTAGACCCAGGACAGGGAGGATATGGCTACACCTTC.

The V call is TRBV7-3, the J call TRBJ2-2; 11 bases agree with TRBD2. The CDR3 length is 15 residues. Germline CDR1 is SGHTA and CDR2 is FQGTGA. V shed 5 bases and J 7 bases; nucleotides not matched to a gene: 6. The CDR3 protein is CASSQLAGVSGELFF. CDR3 nucleotides: TGTGCCAGCAGCCAACTAGCGGGAGTGAGCGGGGAGCTGTTTTTT.

There are a few counts of this clone. The J gene is TRBJ1-2, the V gene TRBV27, with 9 bases that match TRBD1. J was trimmed by 7 bases and V by 6 bases; bases with no gene match: 9. The CDR3 is 14 amino acids. CDR1 and CDR2 (germline): MNHEY, SMNVEV (reference sequence). CDR3 nucleotide sequence: TGTGCCAGCAGGGGGGACAGGGAGTATCGTGGCTACACCTTC. It encodes CASRGDREYRGYTF.

The CDR3 DNA reads TGTGCCAGTGTGGGGGGGTATGGCTACACCTTC. It yields the protein CASVGGYGYTF. V gene TRBV19 combines with J gene TRBJ1-2; tentatively, D is TRBD1 (5 bases). The V gene's germline CDR1 is LNHDA and CDR2 SQIVND (reference sequence). V was trimmed by 8 bases and J by 5 bases, leaving 9 bases between them. The CDR3 has 11 amino acids. Using reference TRBV19 and TRBJ1-2 for the parts outside the CDR3, the full variable domain is DGGITQSPKYLFRKEGQNVTLSCEQNLNHDAMYWYRQDPGQGLRLIYYSQIVNDFQKGDIAEGYSVSREKKESFPLTVTSAQKNPTAFYLCASVGGYGYTFGSGTRLTVV.

The J gene is TRBJ1-2, the V gene TRBV25-1; TRBD1 might be the D (5 bases). Germline CDR1 MGHDK, CDR2 SYGVNS. V dropped 4 bases and J dropped 0 bases, with 12 bases sitting between them. CDR3 length: 15 amino acids. The CDR3 loop is CASSVGHVANYGYTF. Here the CDR3 DNA reads TGTGCCAGCAGTGTCGGACACGTAGCTAACTATGGCTACACCTTC.

This clone occurred a few times. V usage is TRBV2 and J usage is TRBJ2-3; D call uncertain. V shed 3 bases and J shed 6 bases, with 7 bases lying between them. Germline V gene data show CDR1 as SNHLY and CDR2 as FYNNEI. The CDR3 contains 12 residues. CDR3 protein: CASSDSLDTQYF. Written as DNA, the CDR3 is TGTGCCAGCAGTGACAGTCTCGATACGCAGTATTTT.

The V and J genes are TRBV19 and TRBJ1-2; maybe TRBD1 (5 bases). The V end lost 5 bases, the J end lost 4 bases, and 11 bases lay between the germline ends. CDR3 size: 13 residues. CDR1 LNHDA and CDR2 SQIVND come from the germline V gene (reference sequence). The CDR3 nucleotides read TGTGCCAGTAGTCCTCAGGGATTCTATGGCTACACCTTC. The encoded protein is CASSPQGFYGYTF.

The chain has TRBV11-2 and TRBJ1-2, with 8 bases that match TRBD1. The V gene end was trimmed by 1 base and the J gene end by 0 bases; junction bases not matched to a gene: 7. This CDR3 comprises 17 residues. Germline V gene data show CDR1 as SGHAT and CDR2 as FQNNGV. The CDR3 loop is CASSLAGQGFPNYGYTF. CDR3 coding DNA: TGTGCCAGCAGCTTAGCCGGACAGGGTTTCCCTAACTATGGCTACACCTTC.

The chain uses TRBV6-5 and TRBJ1-2, with D possibly matching TRBD1 (5 bases). V lost 1 base, J lost 5 bases, and 11 bases lay in between. The CDR3 totals 14 residues. Germline CDR1 and CDR2: MNHEY and SVGAGI. The CDR3 spells CASSYYGTAYGYTF. Here the CDR3 DNA reads TGTGCCAGCAGTTACTATGGGACGGCTTATGGCTACACCTTC.